The 27 T cell receptor beta chains below all came from one sample that was sequenced in a study of blood T cell repertoires in COVID-19. Sequencing used immunoSEQ multiplex PCR; TCRdb keeps in-frame clones, though not all of them. The table records 140,000 or so clones, roughly 85% of them present only once. The sequenced sample consisted of peripheral blood. All receptors come from a man aged 50-59 years with acute or convalescent COVID-19.

As concerns this clone: An end of the junction differs from the germline gene, which may be a read error. This sequence joins TRBV6-2 or TRBV6-3 and TRBJ2-7, with 8 bases identical to TRBD2. This CDR3 spans 11 amino acids. Germline V gene data show CDR1 as MNHEY and CDR2 as SVGEGT. CDR3 protein: CASSPGTSMIF. The CDR3 region has the DNA TGTGCCAGCAGCCCCGGGACTAGTATGATTTTC.

The chain employs TRBV27 and TRBJ2-7, with a possible D match to TRBD2 (6 bases). The V gene's germline CDR1 is MNHEY and CDR2 SMNVEV (reference sequence). The CDR3 runs to 13 residues. With 5 bases removed from V and 9 bases from J, the gap between germline ends came to 17 bases. CDR3 in DNA: TGTGCCAGCAGTCCACGGTGGAGGGACGGGCAGTACTTC. Translated: CASSPRWRDGQYF.

The chain employs TRBV13 and TRBJ2-2; D not resolved. The CDR3 totals 15 residues. CDR1 and CDR2 from the germline V gene are PRHDT and FYEKMQ (reference sequence). V was trimmed by 4 bases and J by 3 bases, leaving 12 bases between them. The CDR3 sequence is CASSWAGSDTGELFF. The CDR3, as DNA: TGTGCCAGCAGCTGGGCCGGATCCGACACCGGGGAGCTGTTTTTT.

This rearrangement joins TRBV9 to TRBJ2-1; TRBD2 aligns across 7 bases. The V gene end was trimmed by 0 bases and the J gene end by 5 bases; junction bases not matched to a gene: 5. The CDR3 is made up of 15 amino acids. Germline lookup yields CDR1 SGDLS and CDR2 YYNGEE. CDR3 DNA sequence: TGTGCCAGCAGCGTAGGTGGGACTAACCACAATGAGCAGTTCTTC. Translation gives CASSVGGTNHNEQFF.

This sequence joins TRBV10-3 and TRBJ1-2; D might be TRBD1 (5 bases). The CDR3 runs to 14 residues. V lost 6 bases and J lost 4, with 15 bases in between. The V gene's germline CDR1 is ENHRY and CDR2 SYGVKD. In DNA form, the CDR3 reads TGTGCCATCAGGGACACAGGAATGATCTATGGCTACACCTTC. It codes for CAIRDTGMIYGYTF.

Only a few counts were recorded for this clone. CDR3 sequence reads: CASSPLGEDTEAFF. Here the CDR3 DNA reads TGTGCCAGCTCACCCCTTGGGGAGGACACTGAAGCTTTCTTT. This chain uses TRBV18 with TRBJ1-1; D not certain. CDR1 is KGHSH and CDR2 is LQKENI in the germline V gene. This CDR3 region has 14 residues. Trimming took 3 bases from V and 3 from J, leaving 11 bases between them.

In this sample, this clone turned up a few times. J is TRBJ2-7 and V is TRBV3-1 (or the pseudogene TRBV3-2), with 13 bases lining up with TRBD2. The CDR3 totals 15 residues. CDR1 and CDR2 (germline): LGHDT, YNNKEL (reference sequence). The ends lost 4 bases at V and 3 bases at J; junction bases unmatched: 3. As DNA, the CDR3 is TGTGCCAGCAGCCCAGGGACTAGCGGGGTCTACGAGCAGTACTTC. Translated: CASSPGTSGVYEQYF.

The V and J genes are TRBV3-1 (or the pseudogene TRBV3-2) and TRBJ1-1; D is uncertain. This CDR3 has 11 residues. The V end lost 3 bases, the J end lost 6 bases, and 5 bases lay between the germline ends. Per the germline V gene, CDR1 is LGHDT and CDR2 is YNNKEL (reference sequence). CDR3 region: CASSHEAEAFF. The CDR3, as DNA: TGTGCCAGCAGCCACGAGGCTGAAGCTTTCTTT.

This rearrangement joins TRBV7-8 to TRBJ1-2; D possibly corresponds to TRBD1 (6 bases). The germline V and J ends were trimmed by 3 bases and 7 bases, with 12 bases remaining between them. The CDR3 spans 13 residues. Looked up from germline, CDR1 is SGHVS and CDR2 is FQNEAQ. The CDR3 loop reads CASSFSGGSGYTF. In DNA form, the CDR3 reads TGTGCCAGCAGCTTCTCGGGGGGCTCTGGCTACACCTTC.

The V call is TRBV18, the J call TRBJ2-1; the D gene is possibly TRBD2 (6 bases). Trimming took off 6 bases at V and 7 bases at J, with 13 bases between the two ends. This CDR3 has 13 amino acids. CDR1 and CDR2 from the germline V gene are KGHSH and LQKENI. The CDR3 loop reads CASSPSRGNEQFF. The CDR3 DNA is TGTGCCAGCTCTCCCTCGCGGGGAAATGAGCAGTTCTTC.

The table lists this clone with a few counts. V usage is TRBV19 and J usage is TRBJ1-6; 7 bases match TRBD1. The CDR3 loop spans 15 amino acids. With 3 bases clipped from V and 7 bases from J, the junction kept 6 bases outside the gene matches. Per germline, CDR1 LNHDA and CDR2 SQIVND (reference sequence). The CDR3 sequence: CASSISGTANSPLHF. The CDR3 bases are TGTGCCAGTAGTATCTCCGGGACAGCGAATTCACCCCTCCACTTT.

This clone was detected once. This chain links TRBV2 with TRBJ2-1; D is perhaps TRBD1 (6 bases). The CDR3 is 16 amino acids. The V end lost 3 bases, the J end lost 3 bases, and 15 bases lay between the germline ends. CDR1 SNHLY and CDR2 FYNNEI come from the germline V gene. CDR3 loop: CASSDDPDRSYNEQFF. Here the CDR3 DNA reads TGTGCCAGCAGTGACGACCCCGACAGGAGCTACAATGAGCAGTTCTTC.

The gene calls are TRBV7-9 and TRBJ2-3; the D is unclear. The CDR3 sequence is 15 residues long. Trimming took off 1 base at V and 3 bases at J, with 11 bases between the two ends. CDR1 and CDR2 (germline): SEHNR, FQNEAQ (reference sequence). The CDR3 spells CASSLDSRETDTQYF. As DNA, the CDR3 is TGTGCCAGCAGCTTAGACAGTCGTGAGACAGATACGCAGTATTTT.

J is TRBJ1-3 and V is TRBV25-1; 7 positions match TRBD1. The length of the CDR3 is 14 residues. V shed 2 bases and J 4 bases; nucleotides not matched to a gene: 2. Looked up from germline, CDR1 is MGHDK and CDR2 is SYGVNS. This CDR3 is CASSEKGQGNTIYF. The CDR3 nucleotides read TGTGCCAGCAGTGAAAAGGGACAGGGAAACACCATATATTTT.

This clone has a single count. This chain uses TRBV14 with TRBJ1-2; 8 positions match TRBD1. V lost 2 bases and J lost 4; bases outside the gene matches: 9. Germline CDR1 and CDR2: SGHDN and FVKESK. This CDR3 spans 16 amino acids. The DNA of the CDR3 is TGTGCCAGCAGCCAAACAGGACAGGGCTTTAGCTATGGCTACACCTTC. Translating gives CASSQTGQGFSYGYTF.

This clone showed up just a few times. The chain uses TRBV4-1 and TRBJ2-7; a possible D gene is TRBD2 (5 bases). The CDR3 is made up of 15 amino acids. Germline lookup yields CDR1 MGHRA and CDR2 YSYEKL. Trimming removed 3 bases from V and 0 bases from J, with 12 bases in between. CDR3: CASSQVREHSYEQYF. In DNA, the CDR3 is TGCGCCAGCAGCCAGGTACGGGAACACTCCTACGAGCAGTACTTC.

V and J are TRBV5-1 and TRBJ2-2; D is perhaps TRBD1 (5 bases). Germline V gives CDR1 SGHRS, CDR2 YFSETQ. Trimming removed 4 bases from V and 3 bases from J, with 10 bases in between. This CDR3 is 14 amino acids long. This chain's CDR3 is CASSLDTHTGELFF. The DNA of the CDR3 is TGCGCCAGCAGCCTGGACACCCACACCGGGGAGCTGTTTTTT. The full variable domain, its missing parts supplied by reference TRBV5-1 and TRBJ2-2, is KAGVTQTPRYLIKTRGQQVTLSCSPISGHRSVSWYQQTPGQGLQFLFEYFSETQRNKGNFPGRFSGRQFSNSRSEMNVSTLELGDSALYLCASSLDTHTGELFFGEGSRLTVL.

J is TRBJ1-1 and V is TRBV6-4; D is perhaps TRBD1 (5 bases). V was trimmed by 8 bases and J by 1 base, leaving 14 bases between them. The germline gives CDR1 MRHNA, CDR2 SNTAGT. There are 14 residues in the CDR3. CDR3 DNA sequence: TGTGCCAGCCGAAAGGAGGGGAAGAACACTGAAGCTTTCTTT. Translating gives CASRKEGKNTEAFF.

The rearrangement links TRBV18 to TRBJ1-2; D remains ambiguous. CDR3 length: 13 amino acids. The germline V gene encodes CDR1 KGHSH and CDR2 LQKENI. V was cut by 5 bases and J by 5 bases, with 12 bases left in between. The CDR3 nucleotides are TGTGCCAGCTCAATCACAGAGAATTATGGCTACACCTTC. It codes for CASSITENYGYTF.

The CDR3 loop is CASSRAGRADYGYTF. The CDR3 region has the DNA TGTGCCAGCAGTCGGGCAGGACGAGCGGACTATGGCTACACCTTC. The V and J genes are TRBV5-6 and TRBJ1-2, with D uncertain. This CDR3 comprises 15 residues. Germline V CDR1 and CDR2: SGHDT, YYEEEE. Trimming took 5 bases from V and 3 from J, leaving 17 bases between them.

V is TRBV14 and J is TRBJ2-7; 8 bases are shared with TRBD1. The germline V gene has CDR1 SGHDN and CDR2 FVKESK. Trimming took 2 bases from V and 12 from J; bases not matched to a gene: 9. The CDR3 is 13 amino acids. The CDR3: CASSQLGTGSLYF. Written as DNA, the CDR3 is TGTGCCAGCAGCCAATTGGGGACAGGCAGCCTGTACTTC.

The rearrangement uses TRBV10-3 and TRBJ2-4; tentative D call: TRBD2 (6 bases). The CDR3 runs 14 residues. In germline, CDR1 is ENHRY, CDR2 SYGVKD. Trimming removed 6 bases at V and 0 bases at J, with 9 bases between. The CDR3 sequence: CAISGGLAKNIQYF. As DNA, the CDR3 is TGTGCCATCAGCGGAGGGCTAGCCAAAAACATTCAGTACTTC.

The CDR3 is CASSLAGQTNEKLFF. In DNA, the CDR3 is TGTGCCAGCAGCTTAGCGGGACAGACAAATGAAAAACTGTTTTTT. The chain joins TRBV11-2 to TRBJ1-4; TRBD1 matches 7 bases. The junction had 4 bases not matched to a gene; V was cut back by 1 base and J by 5 bases. Germline-derived CDR1 and CDR2 are SGHAT and FQNNGV. This CDR3 is 15 amino acids long.

The chain has TRBV7-3 and TRBJ1-5; no clear D. The CDR3 has 13 residues. V lost 3 bases and J 4 bases, leaving 7 bases between the germline ends. Germline V gene data show CDR1 as SGHTA and CDR2 as FQGTGA. The CDR3 spells CASSLTGNQPQHF. The CDR3 bases are TGTGCCAGCAGCTTGACGGGAAATCAGCCCCAGCATTTT.

This chain connects TRBV5-1 to TRBJ1-2; D remains ambiguous. Trimming removed 5 bases from V and 2 bases from J, with 13 bases in between. CDR1 is SGHRS and CDR2 is YFSETQ in the germline V gene. This CDR3 contains 14 residues. Here the CDR3 DNA reads TGCGCCAGCAGATACGACGAGGGAAACTATGGCTACACCTTC. It is translated as CASRYDEGNYGYTF.

Only a few counts were recorded for this clone. The rearrangement links TRBV19 to TRBJ1-1; D not certain. Between the trimmed V and J ends, which lost 4 bases and 1 base, there was a span of 16 bases. Germline CDR1 is LNHDA and CDR2 is SQIVND (reference sequence). The CDR3 has 16 amino acids. The CDR3 sequence: CASSTSRLFANTEAFF. CDR3 DNA sequence: TGTGCCAGTAGTACCTCTCGGTTGTTTGCGAACACTGAAGCTTTCTTT.

V is TRBV5-1 and J is TRBJ2-7; TRBD2 agrees at 12 bases. The junction had 11 bases not matched to a gene; V was cut back by 0 bases and J by 4 bases. Germline loops: CDR1 SGHRS, CDR2 YFSETQ. This CDR3 is built from 18 residues. The CDR3 here is CASSLEWASGGAGYEQYF. The CDR3 bases are TGCGCCAGCAGCTTGGAGTGGGCTAGCGGGGGGGCCGGGTACGAGCAGTACTTC.